The source of this TCR beta chain is a study of beta chain features in type 1 diabetes. Per germline, CDR1 MNHEY and CDR2 SMNVEV (reference sequence). Trimming removed 9 bases from V and 5 bases from J; junction bases left unmatched: 3. This CDR3 comprises 12 residues. This clone has more than one count but fewer than ten. The study reverse transcribed the entire isolated RNA, so it sequenced expressed TCRB transcripts. Naive, central memory and regulatory T cell samples produced a mean of roughly 3.9 million reads. The repertoire was sequenced with immunoSEQ multiplex PCR; TCRdb's copy has only in-frame clones and lacks some. The sample contains about 410,000 clones, roughly 14% of which appear only once.

This TCR came from a man aged 25 to 40 in good health. The chain is built from TRBV27 and TRBJ2-2; 7 bases agree with TRBD1. Sequenced input: naive CD4+ T cells from blood. CDR3 DNA sequence: TGTGCCAGTGGACAGGTTACCGGGGAGCTGTTTTTT. Protein sequence: CASGQVTGELFF.